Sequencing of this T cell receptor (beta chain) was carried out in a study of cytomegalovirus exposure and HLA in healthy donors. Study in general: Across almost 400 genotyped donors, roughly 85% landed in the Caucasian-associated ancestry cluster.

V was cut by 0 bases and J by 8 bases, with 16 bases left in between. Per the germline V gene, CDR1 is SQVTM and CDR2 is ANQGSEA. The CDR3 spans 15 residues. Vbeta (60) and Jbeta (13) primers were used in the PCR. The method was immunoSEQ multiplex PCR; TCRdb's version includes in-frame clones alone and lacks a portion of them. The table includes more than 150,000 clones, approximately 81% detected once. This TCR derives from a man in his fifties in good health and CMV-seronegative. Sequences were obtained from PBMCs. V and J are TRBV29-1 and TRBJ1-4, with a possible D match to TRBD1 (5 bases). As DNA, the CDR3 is TGCAGCGTTGAAGATCAAGGCGGGGGAGAGGAAAAACTGTTTTTT. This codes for CSVEDQGGGEEKLFF.